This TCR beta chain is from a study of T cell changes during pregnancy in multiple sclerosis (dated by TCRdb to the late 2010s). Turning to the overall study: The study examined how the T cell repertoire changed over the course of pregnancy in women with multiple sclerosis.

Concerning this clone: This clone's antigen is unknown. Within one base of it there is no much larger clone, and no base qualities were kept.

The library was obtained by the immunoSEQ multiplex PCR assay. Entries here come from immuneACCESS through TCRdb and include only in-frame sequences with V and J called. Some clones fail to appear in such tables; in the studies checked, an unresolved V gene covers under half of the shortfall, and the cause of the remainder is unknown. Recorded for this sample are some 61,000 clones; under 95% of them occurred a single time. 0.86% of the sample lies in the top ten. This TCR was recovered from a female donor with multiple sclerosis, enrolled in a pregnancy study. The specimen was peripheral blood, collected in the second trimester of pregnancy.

CDR3 sequence: CASSPPWTGLMGGYTF. The nucleotide sequence reads as follows: TGTGCCAGCAGCCCACCTTGGACAGGTTTGATGGGAGGCTACACCTTC. This receptor chain uses TRBV5-6 and TRBJ1-2; TRBD1 aligns with 7 central bases. Per the germline V gene, SGHDT is the CDR1 and YYEEEE is the CDR2. V ends up 4 bases short and J 8 bases short, with an unmatched junction base count of 17. Spanning cysteine to phenylalanine, the CDR3 consists of 16 amino acids. Left in the record is the CDR3 DNA by itself, 48 bases read in frame from the first base.